A single sample is the source of the 30 T cell receptor beta chains below, sequenced in a study of blood T cell repertoires in COVID-19. Profiled with immunoSEQ multiplex PCR; TCRdb holds only in-frame clones, not every one. The top ten clones hold 6.5% to 9% of a sample with about 120,000 clones, roughly 80% of them seen once. The sample comprised peripheral blood. The source is a human donor in a cohort sampled during active COVID-19.

This chain links TRBV28 with TRBJ2-7; 9 bases line up with TRBD2. V lost 7 bases and J lost 4; bases outside the gene matches: 8. The length of the CDR3 is 14 residues. CDR1 is MDHEN, CDR2 SYDVKM, per germline. Written as DNA, the CDR3 is TGTGCCAGCACCCCTAGCGGGAATCTTTACGAGCAGTACTTC. Protein sequence: CASTPSGNLYEQYF. The full variable domain, completed using reference TRBV28 and TRBJ2-7, is DVKVTQSSRYLVKRTGEKVFLECVQDMDHENMFWYRQDPGLGLRLIYFSYDVKMKEKGDIPEGYSVSREKKERFSLILESASTNQTSMYLCASTPSGNLYEQYFGPGTRLTVT.

The chain has TRBV29-1 and TRBJ2-7; 8 nucleotides match TRBD1. V shed 7 bases, J shed 2 bases, and the junction held 4 bases outside the gene matches. CDR3 length: 12 residues. Germline V gives CDR1 SQVTM, CDR2 ANQGSEA. The CDR3 sequence is CSARTGTYEQYF. CDR3 in DNA: TGCAGCGCTAGGACAGGGACCTACGAGCAGTACTTC.

The V and J genes are TRBV19 and TRBJ1-1, with TRBD1 matching 7 bases. The CDR3 sequence is 14 residues long. Germline loops: CDR1 LNHDA, CDR2 SQIVND (reference sequence). V shed 3 bases, J shed 4 bases, and the junction held 5 bases outside the gene matches. CDR3 sequence: CASSITQGRTEAFF. CDR3 DNA: TGTGCCAGTAGTATTACACAGGGGCGCACTGAAGCTTTCTTT.

The chain uses TRBV7-9 and TRBJ2-7; TRBD1 matches at 8 bases. From germline, CDR1 is SEHNR and CDR2 FQNEAQ (reference sequence). The CDR3 covers 15 residues. Trimming removed 6 bases from V and 0 bases from J; junction bases left unmatched: 7. The CDR3 sequence: CASSLWTGSSYEQYF. DNA of the CDR3: TGTGCCAGCAGTTTGTGGACAGGGAGCTCCTACGAGCAGTACTTC.

In this sample, this clone turned up once. The chain combines TRBV9 with TRBJ1-2; D gene unclear. The CDR3 covers 12 residues. Germline CDR1 and CDR2: SGDLS and YYNGEE. V lost 0 bases, J lost 5 bases, and 5 bases lay in between. In nucleotides, the CDR3 is TGTGCCAGCAGCGTAGGAGGGTATGGCTACACCTTC. Translation: CASSVGGYGYTF.

This clone was detected once. The chain combines TRBV6-5 with TRBJ2-7; D may be TRBD1 (6 bases). This CDR3 contains 13 residues. The germline V gene encodes CDR1 MNHEY and CDR2 SVGAGI. The V end lost 8 bases, the J end lost 3 bases, and 14 bases lay between the germline ends. CDR3 in amino acids: CASQAGQNYEQYF. In nucleotides, the CDR3 is TGTGCCAGCCAGGCAGGACAGAACTACGAGCAGTACTTC.

The chain recombines TRBV7-2 with TRBJ2-6; D is possibly TRBD2 (6 bases). CDR1 is SGHTA, CDR2 FQGNSA, per germline. The V end was cut by 5 bases, the J end by 4 bases, with 18 bases between. CDR3 length: 17 amino acids. CDR3 residues: CASSRGTVSLGANVLTF. CDR3 sequence (DNA): TGTGCCAGCAGCCGGGGGACCGTCTCATTGGGGGCCAACGTCCTGACTTTC.

This clone is labeled as large. The same CDR3 arises from other DNA sequences in this sample as well. The V call is TRBV5-4, the J call TRBJ2-7; D might be TRBD1 (6 bases). Deletions cut 2 bases from V and 3 bases from J, with 12 bases between. CDR3 size: 14 residues. Germline-derived CDR1 and CDR2 are SGHNT and YYREEE (reference sequence). CDR3 sequence reads: CASSLQGSDYEQYF. In nucleotides, the CDR3 is TGTGCCAGCAGCTTACAGGGCTCGGACTACGAGCAGTACTTC.

The chain uses TRBV6-5 and TRBJ2-7; D uncertain. Germline CDR1 reads MNHEY; CDR2 reads SVGAGI. With 5 bases removed from V and 3 bases from J, the gap between germline ends came to 8 bases. There are 12 residues in the CDR3. The CDR3 DNA follows: TGTGCCAGCAGTCGACACAACTACGAGCAGTACTTC. The encoded protein is CASSRHNYEQYF.

The chain employs TRBV5-6 and TRBJ2-7; D is ambiguous. The CDR3 consists of 14 residues. V lost 0 bases, J lost 4 bases, and 11 bases lay in between. Germline V gene data show CDR1 as SGHDT and CDR2 as YYEEEE. The CDR3: CASSLGLSDYEQYF. The DNA for the CDR3 is TGTGCCAGCAGCTTGGGCCTCAGCGATTACGAGCAGTACTTC.

The gene calls are TRBV19 and TRBJ2-7; 7 bases match TRBD1. The germline V gene has CDR1 LNHDA and CDR2 SQIVND (reference sequence). The trim removed 6 bases at V and 2 bases at J, leaving 16 bases unmatched. The CDR3 runs 17 residues. DNA of the CDR3: TGTGCCAGTAGCGCCCTCAGAACCGGGACAGAGACCTACGAGCAGTACTTC. This codes for CASSALRTGTETYEQYF.

The rearrangement uses TRBV10-3 and TRBJ2-7; 8 bases fit TRBD2. Trimming took 5 bases from V and 6 from J; bases not matched to a gene: 0. The length of the CDR3 is 11 residues. Germline assignment: CDR1 ENHRY and CDR2 SYGVKD. CDR3 coding DNA: TGTGCCATCAGTACTAGCGGCGAGCAGTACTTC. Its protein is CAISTSGEQYF.

The genes are TRBV30 and TRBJ1-3, with 10 bases identical to TRBD1. Losses at the gene ends were 5 bases for V and 6 bases for J; bases not matched to a gene: 10. CDR1 is GTSNPN and CDR2 is SVGIG in the germline V gene (reference sequence). The CDR3 is made up of 15 amino acids. The CDR3 is CAWDLGQGRENTIYF. The CDR3 DNA is TGTGCCTGGGATTTGGGACAGGGGAGAGAAAACACCATATATTTT.

V is TRBV19 and J is TRBJ2-5; a possible D gene is TRBD2 (5 bases). Trimming stripped 5 bases from V and 0 bases from J, with 10 bases between. The CDR3 sequence is 14 residues long. Looked up from germline, CDR1 is LNHDA and CDR2 is SQIVND (reference sequence). The CDR3 is CASSRGGHQETQYF. The CDR3 coding sequence is TGTGCCAGTAGTCGGGGTGGCCACCAAGAGACCCAGTACTTC.

The rearrangement links TRBV11-3 to TRBJ2-7; maybe TRBD2 (6 bases). The germline gives CDR1 SGHNT, CDR2 YENEEA. The CDR3 covers 16 residues. Trimming stripped 5 bases from V and 3 bases from J, with 20 bases between. CDR3 in DNA: TGTGCCAGCAGCCCATCGCGGGACGTTCGGCTCTACGAGCAGTACTTC. Translation gives CASSPSRDVRLYEQYF.

V and J are TRBV4-2 and TRBJ1-6; 8 bases fit TRBD1. Per germline, CDR1 LGHNA and CDR2 YNFKEQ. J was trimmed by 5 bases and V by 4 bases; bases with no gene match: 4. The CDR3 runs to 15 residues. The CDR3 loop reads CASSRQGQDNSPLHF. The DNA for the CDR3 is TGTGCCAGCAGCCGGCAGGGACAGGATAATTCACCCCTCCACTTT.

This clone was picked up a small number of times. The CDR3 sequence: CASTLSPGLAGGGEQYF. DNA of the CDR3: TGCGCCAGCACTTTATCACCCGGACTAGCGGGAGGGGGCGAGCAGTACTTC. J is TRBJ2-7 and V is TRBV5-1; 15 nucleotides match TRBD2. Unmatched junction bases numbered 13, after V lost 6 bases and J lost 6 bases. The CDR3 spans 17 residues. The germline V gene encodes CDR1 SGHRS and CDR2 YFSETQ.

V and J are TRBV5-1 and TRBJ2-2, with a possible D match to TRBD2 (5 bases). CDR3 length: 14 amino acids. Germline CDR1 reads SGHRS; CDR2 reads YFSETQ. V gave up 4 bases and J gave up 0 bases, with 7 bases separating them. The CDR3 nucleotides are TGCGCCAGCAGCGAGGGCCCGAACACCGGGGAGCTGTTTTTT. It codes for CASSEGPNTGELFF.

V gene TRBV5-1 combines with J gene TRBJ2-7, with 12 bases aligning to TRBD2. Trimming at V came to 2 bases and at J to 4 bases, leaving 4 bases not matched to a gene. The CDR3 runs 15 residues. Germline V lookup: CDR1 SGHRS, CDR2 YFSETQ. CDR3 residues: CASSLGLAGLYEQYF. The CDR3 nucleotides are TGCGCCAGCAGCTTAGGACTAGCGGGACTGTACGAGCAGTACTTC.

This CDR3 reads CASSQEGTRVYEQYF. CDR3 bases: TGTGCCAGCAGCCAAGAAGGGACTAGGGTATACGAGCAGTACTTC. The chain employs TRBV14 and TRBJ2-7, with 8 bases lining up with TRBD2. Germline lookup yields CDR1 SGHDN and CDR2 FVKESK. Trimming took 0 bases from V and 4 from J; bases not matched to a gene: 5. The CDR3 is 15 residues long.

The chain uses TRBV5-4 and TRBJ2-7, with D hard to call. V was pared by 0 bases and J by 0 bases, with 7 bases between. Germline CDR1 SGHNT, CDR2 YYREEE (reference sequence). The CDR3 is 14 amino acids. CDR3 sequence reads: CASSLGSGSYEQYF. The CDR3 coding sequence is TGTGCCAGCAGCTTGGGCAGTGGCTCCTACGAGCAGTACTTC.

This clone has a single count. The chain joins TRBV7-8 to TRBJ1-1; 7 bases line up with TRBD1. After removal of 5 bases from V and 5 bases from J, the junction contained 8 bases not matched to a gene. The CDR3 is 14 amino acids. Germline loops: CDR1 SGHVS, CDR2 FQNEAQ. CDR3 residues: CASSKQGTRTEAFF. CDR3 DNA: TGTGCCAGCAGCAAACAGGGGACGCGAACTGAAGCTTTCTTT. Combining the CDR3 with reference TRBV7-8 and TRBJ1-1 gives the whole variable domain GAGVSQSPRYKVAKRGQDVALRCDPISGHVSLFWYQQALGQGPEFLTYFQNEAQLDKSGLPSDRFFAERPEGSVSTLKIQRTQQEDSAVYLCASSKQGTRTEAFFGQGTRLTVV.

CDR3 coding DNA: TGTGCCAGCAGTTACGAGGGACTAGTATCAGAGACCCAGTACTTC. Amino acids: CASSYEGLVSETQYF. V gene TRBV6-2 or TRBV6-3 combines with J gene TRBJ2-5; 8 nucleotides align to TRBD2. CDR3 length: 15 residues. Looked up from germline, CDR1 is MNHEY and CDR2 is SVGEGT. Trimming at V came to 2 bases and at J to 4 bases, leaving 6 bases not matched to a gene.

This rearrangement joins TRBV7-9 to TRBJ1-1; D might be TRBD1 (5 bases). The germline CDR1 and CDR2 sequences are SEHNR and FQNEAQ (reference sequence). The CDR3 has 12 residues. Trimming took off 1 base at V and 6 bases at J, with 6 bases between the two ends. The DNA of the CDR3 is TGTGCCAGCAGCTTAGGGGGGGCTGAAGCTTTCTTT. Translation: CASSLGGAEAFF.

V usage is TRBV5-4 and J usage is TRBJ1-2, with a possible D match to TRBD1 (6 bases). The CDR3 has 15 amino acids. CDR1 and CDR2 from the germline V gene are SGHNT and YYREEE (reference sequence). The V gene lost 4 bases and the J gene lost 0 bases, with 13 bases spanning the gap. This chain's CDR3 is CASSPRGGANYGYTF. CDR3 bases: TGTGCCAGCAGCCCGCGGGGGGGCGCTAACTATGGCTACACCTTC. Full variable domain (missing parts from reference TRBV5-4 and TRBJ1-2): ETGVTQSPTHLIKTRGQQVTLRCSSQSGHNTVSWYQQALGQGPQFIFQYYREEENGRGNFPPRFSGLQFPNYSSELNVNALELDDSALYLCASSPRGGANYGYTFGSGTRLTVV.

This clone was recorded only once. The genes are TRBV2 and TRBJ2-7; weak D call: TRBD2 (7 bases). V was pared by 6 bases and J by 6 bases, with 15 bases between. Germline CDR1 is SNHLY and CDR2 is FYNNEI. This CDR3 region has 13 residues. The CDR3 DNA reads TGTGCCAGCAGAGGGAGGGGGATCCGCGAGCAGTACTTC. Protein sequence: CASRGRGIREQYF.

This rearrangement joins TRBV6-5 to TRBJ1-2, with D hard to call. The CDR3 is 11 amino acids. Trimming removed 6 bases at V and 7 bases at J, with 9 bases between. Germline CDR1 MNHEY, CDR2 SVGAGI. The CDR3 nucleotides are TGTGCCAGCAGGACTGGAGGTGGCTACACCTTC. This translates into CASRTGGGYTF.

This chain connects TRBV12-3 or TRBV12-4 to TRBJ2-5, with 7 positions matching TRBD1. The ends lost 10 bases at V and 4 bases at J; junction bases unmatched: 3. This CDR3 is built from 11 residues. This chain's CDR3 is CATRQGETQYF. In DNA, the CDR3 is TGTGCCACCCGACAGGGAGAGACCCAGTACTTC.

This sequence joins TRBV27 and TRBJ1-2; D gene uncertain. This CDR3 is 14 amino acids long. CDR1 is MNHEY, CDR2 SMNVEV, per germline (reference sequence). Between the trimmed V and J ends, which lost 3 bases and 7 bases, there was a span of 15 bases. CDR3 in DNA: TGTGCCAGCAGTTTGTCGACAAAGGAAGGTGGCTACACCTTC. Protein sequence: CASSLSTKEGGYTF.

The rearrangement uses TRBV19 and TRBJ1-2; 7 nucleotides line up with TRBD1. V shed 1 base and J 2 bases; nucleotides not matched to a gene: 1. CDR1 and CDR2 (germline): LNHDA, SQIVND (reference sequence). The CDR3 length is 14 residues. CDR3 DNA sequence: TGTGCCAGTAGTATAGCAGGGGGAAACTATGGCTACACCTTC. Its translation: CASSIAGGNYGYTF.